The TCR beta chain described here comes from a study of T cell responses to AZD1222 COVID-19 vaccine. For the study at large: Researchers grouped second doses given at about 4 or about 12 weeks into one pool.

Measured with immunoSEQ multiplex PCR; TCRdb has only the in-frame clones, and not every one. The data contain some 97,000 clones, 80% to 95% of them seen just once; the ten biggest clones take up roughly 1.8%. The CDR3 loop spans 13 amino acids. Germline V gene data show CDR1 as SGHAT and CDR2 as FQDESV (reference sequence). Between the trimmed V and J ends, which lost 1 base and 0 bases, there was a span of 3 bases. The starting material was peripheral blood, obtained on day 0 of AZD1222 vaccination. The receptor comes from an adult in good health. The J gene is TRBJ1-1, the V gene TRBV11-1; D ambiguous. The CDR3 loop reads CASSLGVNTEAFF. The CDR3 DNA sequence: TGTGCCAGCAGCTTAGGGGTGAACACTGAAGCTTTCTTT.